This entry lists 28 T cell receptor beta chains sequenced from one sample in a study of cytomegalovirus exposure and HLA in healthy donors. Primers for the PCR totalled 60 Vbeta and 13 Jbeta. The table came from immunoSEQ multiplex PCR; TCRdb's copy has only in-frame clones and leaves some out. The sample has 200,000 to 250,000 clones, about 77% seen once. The sample comprised PBMCs. All receptors come from a woman aged 30 to 39 in good health and CMV-seronegative.

The chain combines TRBV4-1 with TRBJ2-1, with 12 bases matching TRBD2. CDR1 MGHRA and CDR2 YSYEKL come from the germline V gene. Unmatched junction bases numbered 10, after V lost 0 bases and J lost 10 bases. The CDR3 has 17 amino acids. CDR3 in amino acids: CASSQEPSGGAQREQFF. Written as DNA, the CDR3 is TGCGCCAGCAGCCAAGAACCTAGCGGGGGGGCCCAACGGGAGCAGTTCTTC.

In this sample, this clone turned up a few times. The gene calls are TRBV9 and TRBJ2-3; tentatively, D is TRBD2 (5 bases). V lost 3 bases to trimming and J lost 4 bases, with 12 bases between them. The CDR3 is 14 residues long. Germline V CDR1 and CDR2: SGDLS, YYNGEE. This CDR3 reads CASSALSGADTQYF. The CDR3 region has the DNA TGTGCCAGCAGCGCCCTCTCCGGGGCAGATACGCAGTATTTT.

The table lists this clone with a few counts. The V gene is TRBV5-5, the J gene TRBJ2-1; TRBD2 is a possible D gene (5 bases). The ends were cut back, 0 bases at V and 5 bases at J, with 12 bases in the middle. The CDR3 length is 15 residues. Germline values: CDR1 SGHKS, CDR2 YYEKEE (reference sequence). CDR3 sequence: CASSLVEGRNNEQFF. CDR3 bases: TGTGCCAGCAGCTTGGTAGAGGGTAGGAACAATGAGCAGTTCTTC.

This clone was detected only once. The rearrangement links TRBV5-8 to TRBJ2-7; TRBD1 aligns across 7 bases. V was clipped by 9 bases and J by 2 bases; unmatched bases: 5. The CDR3 is 12 residues long. CDR1 and CDR2 from the germline V gene are SGHTS and YDEGEE. CDR3 residues: CATADRAYEQYF. The CDR3 nucleotides read TGTGCCACGGCCGACAGGGCCTACGAGCAGTACTTC.

This clone has just a few counts. V and J are TRBV12-5 and TRBJ2-5, with D perhaps TRBD1 (7 bases). Trimming took 5 bases from V and 4 from J, leaving 14 bases between them. The germline gives CDR1 LGHNT, CDR2 FRNRAP. The CDR3 extends over 14 amino acids. The CDR3, as DNA: TGTGCTAGTGGTAGATCAGGGGGGCCAGAGACCCAGTACTTC. It translates to CASGRSGGPETQYF.

This clone was found a few times. The V call is TRBV7-6, the J call TRBJ2-3, with TRBD2 matching over 8 bases. CDR1 SGHVS and CDR2 FNYEAQ come from the germline V gene. CDR3 length equals 15 residues. V shed 4 bases and J 5 bases; nucleotides not matched to a gene: 8. CDR3 protein: CASSSAAGAGDTQYF. The DNA for the CDR3 is TGTGCCAGCAGCTCAGCAGCGGGAGCAGGAGATACGCAGTATTTT.

This clone came up a few times. This sequence joins TRBV6-5 and TRBJ1-1; 7 nucleotides line up with TRBD1. Trimming removed 2 bases from V and 3 bases from J; junction bases left unmatched: 6. The V gene's germline CDR1 is MNHEY and CDR2 SVGAGI. The CDR3 has 15 residues. CDR3 coding DNA: TGTGCCAGCAGTTACAGGGGGCGCTCGGACACTGAAGCTTTCTTT. Residues: CASSYRGRSDTEAFF.

V gene TRBV19 combines with J gene TRBJ2-5; D possibly corresponds to TRBD2 (5 bases). Germline CDR1 is LNHDA and CDR2 is SQIVND (reference sequence). V dropped 0 bases and J dropped 0 bases, with 8 bases sitting between them. This CDR3 is built from 15 residues. The CDR3 nucleotides are TGTGCCAGTAGTATAGATCCGGGATACCAAGAGACCCAGTACTTC. It yields the protein CASSIDPGYQETQYF.

This clone has only a few counts. This chain connects TRBV19 to TRBJ2-7, with 11 bases identical to TRBD2. V lost 1 base and J lost 2; bases outside the gene matches: 4. CDR1 is LNHDA and CDR2 is SQIVND in the germline V gene (reference sequence). This CDR3 region has 16 residues. CDR3 nucleotides: TGTGCCAGTAGTATAGCCGGGACTAGCGGTACCTACGAGCAGTACTTC. The encoded protein is CASSIAGTSGTYEQYF.

The chain employs TRBV19 and TRBJ2-7; D may be TRBD2 (6 bases). This CDR3 has 16 residues. From germline, CDR1 is LNHDA and CDR2 SQIVND (reference sequence). The V gene lost 3 bases and the J gene lost 2 bases, with 17 bases spanning the gap. The chain's CDR3 is CASSIRLGRGTYEQYF. The CDR3 bases are TGTGCCAGTAGTATCCGCCTGGGGCGGGGAACCTACGAGCAGTACTTC.

The chain carries TRBV19 and TRBJ2-7, with D perhaps matching TRBD2 (5 bases). Between the trimmed V and J ends, which lost 3 bases and 1 base, there was a span of 16 bases. This CDR3 is built from 16 residues. Germline assignment: CDR1 LNHDA and CDR2 SQIVND (reference sequence). CDR3 nucleotide sequence: TGTGCCAGTAGTATTTCGGCAGGCGGAGGTTCCTACGAGCAGTACTTC. Encoded protein: CASSISAGGGSYEQYF. Full variable domain (missing parts from reference TRBV19 and TRBJ2-7): DGGITQSPKYLFRKEGQNVTLSCEQNLNHDAMYWYRQDPGQGLRLIYYSQIVNDFQKGDIAEGYSVSREKKESFPLTVTSAQKNPTAFYLCASSISAGGGSYEQYFGPGTRLTVT.

The chain carries TRBV6-1 and TRBJ2-7; D possibly corresponds to TRBD2 (6 bases). Trimming cost V 4 bases and J 6 bases, with 16 bases left between them. Germline CDR1 reads MNHNS; CDR2 reads SASEGT. The CDR3 sequence is 14 residues long. The CDR3 sequence is CASSARSGEREQYF. Written as DNA, the CDR3 is TGTGCCAGCAGTGCCCGATCGGGGGAGCGCGAGCAGTACTTC.

The V call is TRBV6-1, the J call TRBJ1-2; D is uncertain. This CDR3 has 14 amino acids. V was clipped by 2 bases and J by 4 bases, with 11 bases between them. CDR1 is MNHNS, CDR2 SASEGT, per germline. Here the CDR3 reads CASSEIVQAYGYTF. CDR3 sequence (DNA): TGTGCCAGCAGTGAAATAGTCCAGGCCTATGGCTACACCTTC.

J is TRBJ1-2 and V is TRBV4-1, with a tentative D call TRBD1 (5 bases). V gave up 0 bases and J gave up 7 bases, with 12 bases separating them. The germline V gene has CDR1 MGHRA and CDR2 YSYEKL. This CDR3 contains 14 residues. The CDR3 DNA reads as TGCGCCAGCAGCCAAGATCGGGCAGGGCTTGGCTACACCTTC. Its translation is CASSQDRAGLGYTF.

The V and J genes are TRBV29-1 and TRBJ2-1, with no clear D. The germline CDR1 and CDR2 sequences are SQVTM and ANQGSEA. CDR3 length: 14 amino acids. V gave up 5 bases and J gave up 7 bases, with 18 bases separating them. The CDR3 is CSVTRSRHGNEQFF. CDR3 bases: TGCAGCGTTACACGGAGTCGGCACGGGAATGAGCAGTTCTTC.

Turning to this clone: Likely a read error: the CDR3 ends without its conserved phenylalanine or tryptophan. The chain couples TRBV2 to TRBJ1-6, with D perhaps TRBD1 (5 bases). The V gene lost 8 bases and the J gene lost 9 bases, with 20 bases spanning the gap. The CDR3 spans 15 residues. Germline CDR1 reads SNHLY; CDR2 reads FYNNEI. CDR3 nucleotide sequence: TGTGCCAGCGCGAACCAGGGACTGTTGATTTCACCCCTCCACCTT. Encoded protein: CASANQGLLISPLHL.

The J gene is TRBJ2-7, the V gene TRBV5-1; a weak D match, TRBD2 (6 bases). Per germline, CDR1 SGHRS and CDR2 YFSETQ. CDR3 length: 16 residues. The germline V and J ends were trimmed by 0 bases and 0 bases, with 13 bases remaining between them. CDR3 in amino acids: CASSLVGGKSSYEQYF. As DNA, the CDR3 is TGCGCCAGCAGCTTGGTGGGGGGTAAGAGCTCCTACGAGCAGTACTTC.

The gene calls are TRBV6-5 and TRBJ1-1, with D maybe TRBD1 (5 bases). This CDR3 comprises 13 residues. Germline lookup yields CDR1 MNHEY and CDR2 SVGAGI. The V end was cut by 10 bases, the J end by 5 bases, with 17 bases between. In nucleotides, the CDR3 is TGTGCCACCTACCCCGGCCGGGGGACTGAAGCTTTCTTT. It translates to CATYPGRGTEAFF.

This clone appeared a few times. The rearrangement uses TRBV5-1 and TRBJ2-7, with D possibly TRBD1 on 5 matching bases. With 5 bases removed from V and 3 bases from J, the gap between germline ends came to 9 bases. The germline V gene has CDR1 SGHRS and CDR2 YFSETQ. The CDR3 has 12 residues. CDR3: CASRLDSYEQYF. The CDR3 DNA reads as TGCGCCAGCAGACTTGACAGCTACGAGCAGTACTTC.

The chain uses TRBV5-5 and TRBJ1-3; a weak D match, TRBD1 (6 bases). The CDR3 totals 16 residues. Deletions cut 2 bases from V and 1 base from J, with 13 bases between. Germline CDR1 SGHKS, CDR2 YYEKEE (reference sequence). The CDR3 reads CASSLGTSRSGNTIYF. In nucleotides, the CDR3 is TGTGCCAGCAGCTTAGGGACAAGCCGATCTGGAAACACCATATATTTT.

This chain links TRBV15 with TRBJ1-4, with 8 bases that match TRBD1. This CDR3 is 14 amino acids long. The germline V gene has CDR1 LNHNV and CDR2 YYDKDF (reference sequence). After removal of 7 bases from V and 8 bases from J, the junction contained 9 bases not matched to a gene. The CDR3 region is CATIPGTGEEKLFF. CDR3 sequence (DNA): TGTGCCACCATCCCCGGGACAGGTGAGGAAAAACTGTTTTTT.

The gene calls are TRBV11-2 and TRBJ1-1; D is uncertain. The germline V gene has CDR1 SGHAT and CDR2 FQNNGV. V shed 3 bases and J shed 3 bases, with 8 bases lying between them. The CDR3 runs 13 residues. CDR3 amino acids: CASSFLIYTEAFF. DNA for the CDR3: TGTGCCAGCAGCTTCCTAATCTACACTGAAGCTTTCTTT.

There are a few counts of this clone. The rearrangement joins TRBV5-1 to TRBJ1-6; D is ambiguous. This CDR3 is 14 amino acids long. Germline lookup yields CDR1 SGHRS and CDR2 YFSETQ. V dropped 0 bases and J dropped 10 bases, with 11 bases sitting between them. Here the CDR3 reads CASSLEVRGSPLHF. CDR3 DNA: TGCGCCAGCAGCTTGGAGGTCCGGGGATCACCCCTCCACTTT.

This chain's CDR3 is CASSQESGSNQPQHF. CDR3 in DNA: TGTGCCAGCAGCCAAGAAAGCGGGAGCAATCAGCCCCAGCATTTT. The rearrangement joins TRBV4-2 to TRBJ1-5, with unresolved D. Germline lookup yields CDR1 LGHNA and CDR2 YNFKEQ. Between the trimmed V and J ends, which lost 0 bases and 1 base, there was a span of 7 bases. This CDR3 is 15 amino acids long.

The chain is built from TRBV29-1 and TRBJ2-1, with D maybe TRBD2 (6 bases). Trimming shortened V by 2 bases and J by 1 base, and 15 bases separated the two germline ends. The CDR3 loop spans 16 amino acids. The germline V gene has CDR1 SQVTM and CDR2 ANQGSEA. CDR3 region: CSVERAEGPSYNEQFF. In DNA form, the CDR3 reads TGCAGCGTTGAAAGGGCGGAGGGCCCTTCCTACAATGAGCAGTTCTTC.

The chain is built from TRBV30 and TRBJ2-1; 10 bases map to TRBD2. The CDR3 extends over 14 amino acids. Losses at the gene ends were 8 bases for V and 2 bases for J; bases not matched to a gene: 6. Germline V gives CDR1 GTSNPN, CDR2 SVGIG (reference sequence). CDR3 residues: CAGPGTSAYNEQFF. CDR3 sequence (DNA): TGTGCCGGACCCGGGACTAGCGCCTACAATGAGCAGTTCTTC. The full variable domain, completed using reference TRBV30 and TRBJ2-1, is SQTIHQWPATLVQPVGSPLSLECTVEGTSNPNLYWYRQAAGRGLQLLFYSVGIGQISSEVPQNLSASRPQDRQFILSSKKLLLSDSGFYLCAGPGTSAYNEQFFGPGTRLTVL.

This clone was seen only once. One end of the junction fails to match germline, which may point to a read error. The V call is TRBV19, the J call TRBJ1-5; D ambiguous. There are 18 residues in the CDR3. Per the germline V gene, CDR1 is LNHDA and CDR2 is SQIVND (reference sequence). The CDR3 here is CATSIDPVAGESNQPQHF. CDR3 DNA sequence: TGTGCCACTAGTATAGATCCAGTCGCCGGGGAAAGCAATCAGCCCCAGCATTTT.

This clone came up once. V gene TRBV6-6 combines with J gene TRBJ1-1; D possibly corresponds to TRBD1 (5 bases). The germline V gene has CDR1 MNHNY and CDR2 SVGAGI (reference sequence). The CDR3 extends over 14 amino acids. Trimming removed 2 bases from V and 2 bases from J, with 9 bases in between. CDR3 region: CASSYDSSNTEAFF. For the CDR3, the DNA is TGTGCCAGCAGTTACGACAGCTCAAACACTGAAGCTTTCTTT.